A selection of T cell receptor beta chains follows, all from one sample in a study of T cell responses to AZD1222 COVID-19 vaccine. The protocol was immunoSEQ multiplex PCR, while the TCRdb copy is restricted to in-frame clones and leaves out a portion. The data contain roughly 120,000 clones, about 86% of them singletons. This sample comprised peripheral blood, obtained 28 days after the second AZD1222 dose. The receptors were sampled from an adult who received the AZD1222 COVID-19 vaccine. Each CDR3 is given with its conserved first and last residue. A D gene is named only where the DNA matches it firmly. Part of the rows lack a size; the others show once, few, many or a class for expanded clones.

d_call: NA
v_call: TRBV7-7
clone_size: NA
j_call: TRBJ2-1
cdr3_aa: CASSLVGRLGYNEQFF
cdr3_nt: TGTGCCAGCAGCTTAGTCGGGCGACTAGGTTACAATGAGCAGTTCTTC

d_call: NA
v_call: TRBV4-3
clone_size: NA
j_call: TRBJ2-5
cdr3_aa: CASSQNNREETQYF
cdr3_nt: TGCGCCAGCAGCCAAAATAACAGGGAAGAGACCCAGTACTTC

d_call: NA
v_call: TRBV3-1/TRBV3-2
clone_size: NA
j_call: TRBJ2-1
cdr3_aa: CASSQSEAYNEQFF
cdr3_nt: TGTGCCAGCAGCCAGTCAGAAGCCTACAATGAGCAGTTCTTC

d_call: NA
v_call: TRBV24-1
clone_size: NA
j_call: TRBJ2-5
cdr3_aa: CATSDRETQYF
cdr3_nt: TGTGCCACCAGTGACCGGGAGACCCAGTACTTC

d_call: NA
v_call: TRBV21-1
clone_size: NA
j_call: TRBJ1-6
cdr3_aa: CAPLRGINSPLHF
cdr3_nt: TGTGCCCCCTTACGTGGGATAAATTCACCCCTCCACTTT

d_call: NA
v_call: TRBV7-9
clone_size: NA
j_call: TRBJ1-6
cdr3_aa: CASSLEKWNNSPLHF
cdr3_nt: TGTGCCAGCAGCTTGGAGAAATGGAATAATTCACCCCTCCACTTT

d_call: NA
v_call: TRBV5-4
clone_size: NA
j_call: TRBJ1-6
cdr3_aa: CASSLEGSYPNSPLHF
cdr3_nt: TGTGCCAGCAGCTTGGAGGGCAGTTACCCGAATTCACCCCTCCACTTT

d_call: TRBD1
v_call: TRBV10-3
clone_size: NA
j_call: TRBJ2-7
cdr3_aa: CAISDAGTDSYEQYF
cdr3_nt: TGTGCCATCAGTGATGCCGGGACAGACTCCTACGAGCAGTACTTC

d_call: NA
v_call: TRBV28
clone_size: NA
j_call: TRBJ2-3
cdr3_aa: CASSTQGWRDTQYF
cdr3_nt: TGTGCCAGCAGTACACAGGGATGGAGGGATACGCAGTATTTT

d_call: NA
v_call: TRBV7-9
clone_size: NA
j_call: TRBJ2-5
cdr3_aa: CASSPNDGQETQYF
cdr3_nt: TGTGCCAGCAGCCCCAACGACGGGCAAGAGACCCAGTACTTC

d_call: TRBD1
v_call: TRBV7-9
clone_size: NA
j_call: TRBJ1-1
cdr3_aa: CAILRQGNTEAFF
cdr3_nt: TGTGCCATCCTCCGACAGGGGAACACTGAAGCTTTCTTT

d_call: NA
v_call: TRBV7-9
clone_size: NA
j_call: TRBJ2-7
cdr3_aa: CASSPSLAYEQYF
cdr3_nt: TGTGCCAGCAGCCCCAGTCTAGCTTACGAGCAGTACTTC

d_call: NA
v_call: TRBV9
clone_size: NA
j_call: TRBJ1-1
cdr3_aa: CASSSGQLNTEAFF
cdr3_nt: TGTGCCAGCAGCTCCGGACAACTCAACACTGAAGCTTTCTTT

d_call: TRBD1
v_call: TRBV2
clone_size: NA
j_call: TRBJ2-5
cdr3_aa: CASRGGETQYF
cdr3_nt: TGTGCCAGCCGAGGGGGCGAGACCCAGTACTTC

d_call: TRBD2
v_call: TRBV6-4
clone_size: NA
j_call: TRBJ2-1
cdr3_aa: CASSGLAGEYNEQFF
cdr3_nt: TGTGCCAGCAGTGGTTTGGCGGGAGAGTACAATGAGCAGTTCTTC

d_call: NA
v_call: TRBV28
clone_size: NA
j_call: TRBJ1-2
cdr3_aa: CASSTNYGYTF
cdr3_nt: TGTGCCAGCAGTACTAACTATGGCTACACCTTC

d_call: NA
v_call: TRBV3-1/TRBV3-2
clone_size: NA
j_call: TRBJ1-4
cdr3_aa: CASSQDRGTNEKLFF
cdr3_nt: TGTGCCAGCAGCCAAGATAGGGGGACTAATGAAAAACTGTTTTTT

d_call: NA
v_call: TRBV19
clone_size: NA
j_call: TRBJ1-5
cdr3_aa: CASSIARYSNQPQHF
cdr3_nt: TGTGCCAGTAGTATCGCGAGATATAGCAATCAGCCCCAGCATTTT

d_call: NA
v_call: TRBV30
clone_size: NA
j_call: TRBJ2-7
cdr3_aa: CAWSPGVFSYEQYF
cdr3_nt: TGTGCCTGGAGTCCAGGGGTGTTCTCCTACGAGCAGTACTTC

d_call: NA
v_call: TRBV5-4
clone_size: NA
j_call: TRBJ1-2
cdr3_aa: CASSLARGINANYGYTF
cdr3_nt: TGTGCCAGCAGCTTGGCCCGGGGTATCAACGCTAACTATGGCTACACCTTC

d_call: TRBD1
v_call: TRBV9
clone_size: NA
j_call: TRBJ1-3
cdr3_aa: CASSGGQSSGNTIYF
cdr3_nt: TGTGCCAGCAGCGGGGGACAGTCCTCTGGAAACACCATATATTTT

d_call: NA
v_call: TRBV29-1
clone_size: NA
j_call: TRBJ2-3
cdr3_aa: CSVDGGPSTDTQYF
cdr3_nt: TGCAGCGTTGATGGTGGACCTAGTACAGATACGCAGTATTTT

d_call: TRBD1
v_call: TRBV11-3
clone_size: NA
j_call: TRBJ1-1
cdr3_aa: CASSSTGVTEAFF
cdr3_nt: TGTGCCAGCAGCTCAACAGGGGTCACTGAAGCTTTCTTT

d_call: NA
v_call: TRBV4-1
clone_size: NA
j_call: TRBJ1-1
cdr3_aa: CASSHHQTELNTEAFF
cdr3_nt: TGCGCCAGCAGCCACCACCAGACGGAACTGAACACTGAAGCTTTCTTT

d_call: NA
v_call: TRBV19
clone_size: NA
j_call: TRBJ1-3
cdr3_aa: CASSIRTSGNTIYF
cdr3_nt: TGTGCCAGTAGTATAAGGACCTCTGGAAACACCATATATTTT

d_call: NA
v_call: TRBV11-3
clone_size: few
j_call: TRBJ1-1
cdr3_aa: CASRFDMVDTEAFF
cdr3_nt: TGTGCCAGCAGATTTGACATGGTAGACACTGAAGCTTTCTTT

d_call: NA
v_call: TRBV4-3
clone_size: NA
j_call: TRBJ2-2
cdr3_aa: CASSQLGPEAVTGELFF
cdr3_nt: TGCGCCAGCAGCCAACTGGGCCCCGAGGCCGTCACCGGGGAGCTGTTTTTT

d_call: TRBD1
v_call: TRBV29-1
clone_size: NA
j_call: TRBJ1-2
cdr3_aa: CSAGSDRAYGYTF
cdr3_nt: TGCAGCGCCGGATCGGACAGGGCCTATGGCTACACCTTC

d_call: TRBD1
v_call: TRBV7-2
clone_size: NA
j_call: TRBJ1-2
cdr3_aa: CASSLAPPGTGVSYGYTF
cdr3_nt: TGTGCCAGCAGCTTAGCGCCGCCAGGGACAGGAGTAAGCTATGGCTACACCTTC

d_call: TRBD1
v_call: TRBV9
clone_size: once
j_call: TRBJ1-1
cdr3_aa: CASSVADRTEAFF
cdr3_nt: TGTGCCAGCAGCGTAGCGGACAGGACAGAAGCTTTCTTT

d_call: NA
v_call: TRBV14
clone_size: NA
j_call: TRBJ1-4
cdr3_aa: CASSQDYWVKGYVEKLFF
cdr3_nt: TGTGCCAGCAGCCAAGATTATTGGGTCAAAGGCTATGTCGAAAAACTGTTTTTT